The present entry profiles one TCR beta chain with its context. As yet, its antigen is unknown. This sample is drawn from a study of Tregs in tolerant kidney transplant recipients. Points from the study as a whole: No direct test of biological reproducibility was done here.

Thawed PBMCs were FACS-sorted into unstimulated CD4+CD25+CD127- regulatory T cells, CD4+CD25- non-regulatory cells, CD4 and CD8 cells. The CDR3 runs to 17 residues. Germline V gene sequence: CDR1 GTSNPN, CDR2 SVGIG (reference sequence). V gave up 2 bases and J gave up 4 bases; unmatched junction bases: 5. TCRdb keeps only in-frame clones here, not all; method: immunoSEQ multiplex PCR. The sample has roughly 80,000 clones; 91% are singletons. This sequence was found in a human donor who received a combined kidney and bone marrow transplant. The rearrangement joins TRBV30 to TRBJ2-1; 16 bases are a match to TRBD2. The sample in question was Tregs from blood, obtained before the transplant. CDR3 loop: CAWSPGLAGGPYNEQFF. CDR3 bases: TGTGCCTGGAGTCCGGGACTAGCGGGAGGGCCGTACAATGAGCAGTTCTTC.